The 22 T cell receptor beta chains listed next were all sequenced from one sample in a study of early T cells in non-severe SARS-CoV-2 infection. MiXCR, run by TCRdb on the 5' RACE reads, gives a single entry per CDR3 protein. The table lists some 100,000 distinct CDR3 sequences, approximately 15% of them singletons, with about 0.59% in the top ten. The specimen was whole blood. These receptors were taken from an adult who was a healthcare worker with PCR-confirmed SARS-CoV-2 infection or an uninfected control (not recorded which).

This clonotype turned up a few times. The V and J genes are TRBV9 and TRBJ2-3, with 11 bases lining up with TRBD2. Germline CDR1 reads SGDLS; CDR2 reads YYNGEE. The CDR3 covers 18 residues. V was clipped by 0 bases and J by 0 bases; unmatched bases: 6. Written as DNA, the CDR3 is TGTGCCAGCAGCGTAGGGACTAGCGGGCCACTAAGCACAGATACGCAGTATTTT. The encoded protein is CASSVGTSGPLSTDTQYF.

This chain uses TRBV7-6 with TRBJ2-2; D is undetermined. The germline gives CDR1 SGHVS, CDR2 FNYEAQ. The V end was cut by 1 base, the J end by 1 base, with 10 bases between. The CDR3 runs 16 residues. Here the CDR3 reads CASSLGPRQNTGELFF. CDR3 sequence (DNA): TGTGCCAGCAGCTTAGGGCCCCGCCAGAACACCGGGGAGCTGTTTTTT.

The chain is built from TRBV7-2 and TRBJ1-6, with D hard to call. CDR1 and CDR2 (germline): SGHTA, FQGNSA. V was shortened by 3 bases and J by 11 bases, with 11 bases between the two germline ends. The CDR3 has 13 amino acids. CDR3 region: CASSFKDRAPLHF. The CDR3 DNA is TGTGCCAGCAGCTTTAAAGACCGAGCACCCCTCCACTTT.

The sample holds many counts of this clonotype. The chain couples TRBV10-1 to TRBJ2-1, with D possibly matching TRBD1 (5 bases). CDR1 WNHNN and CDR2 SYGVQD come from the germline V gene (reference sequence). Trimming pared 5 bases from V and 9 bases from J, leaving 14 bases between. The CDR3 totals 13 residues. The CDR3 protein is CASSSQGRGEQFF. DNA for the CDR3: TGCGCCAGCAGTAGCCAGGGCAGAGGTGAGCAGTTCTTC.

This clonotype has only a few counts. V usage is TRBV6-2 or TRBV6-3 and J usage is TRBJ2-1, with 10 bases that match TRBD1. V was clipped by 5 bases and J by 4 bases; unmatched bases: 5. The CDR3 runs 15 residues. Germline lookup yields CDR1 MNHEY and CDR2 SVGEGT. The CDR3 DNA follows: TGTGCCAGCAGTCCGACAGGGGGCGGTTACAATGAGCAGTTCTTC. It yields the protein CASSPTGGGYNEQFF.

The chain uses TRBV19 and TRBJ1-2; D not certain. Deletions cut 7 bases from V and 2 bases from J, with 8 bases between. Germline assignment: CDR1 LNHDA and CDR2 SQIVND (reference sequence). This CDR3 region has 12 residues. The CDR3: CASTTHNYGYTF. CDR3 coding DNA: TGTGCCAGTACGACACACAACTATGGCTACACCTTC.

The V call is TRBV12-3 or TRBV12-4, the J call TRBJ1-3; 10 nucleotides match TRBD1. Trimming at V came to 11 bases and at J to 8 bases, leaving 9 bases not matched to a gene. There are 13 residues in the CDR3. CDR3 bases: TGTGCCGTAAAGGACAGGGGGGTAGACACCATATATTTT. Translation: CAVKDRGVDTIYF.

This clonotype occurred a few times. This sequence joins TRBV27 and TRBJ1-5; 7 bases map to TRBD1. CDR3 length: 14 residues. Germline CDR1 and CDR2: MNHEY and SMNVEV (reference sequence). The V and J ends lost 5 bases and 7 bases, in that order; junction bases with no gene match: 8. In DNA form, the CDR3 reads TGTGCCAGCAGTCTATACAGGGGACGGCAGCCCCAGCATTTT. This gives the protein CASSLYRGRQPQHF.

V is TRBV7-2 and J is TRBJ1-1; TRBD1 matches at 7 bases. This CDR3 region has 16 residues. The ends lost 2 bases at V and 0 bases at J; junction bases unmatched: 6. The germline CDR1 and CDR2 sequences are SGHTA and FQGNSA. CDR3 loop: CASSLSNRGLNTEAFF. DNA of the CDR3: TGTGCCAGCAGCTTATCGAACAGGGGCTTGAACACTGAAGCTTTCTTT.

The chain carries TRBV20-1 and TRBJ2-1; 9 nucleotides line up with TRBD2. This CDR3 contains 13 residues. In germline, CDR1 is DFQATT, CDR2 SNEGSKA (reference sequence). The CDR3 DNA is TGCAGAGTCAGCGGGGGGTCCTACAATGAGCAGTTCTTC. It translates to CRVSGGSYNEQFF.

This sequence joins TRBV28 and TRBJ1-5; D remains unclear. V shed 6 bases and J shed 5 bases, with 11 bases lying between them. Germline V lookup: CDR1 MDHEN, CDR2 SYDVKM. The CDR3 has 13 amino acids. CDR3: CASSFRGDQPQHF. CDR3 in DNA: TGTGCCAGCAGCTTCCGGGGTGATCAGCCCCAGCATTTT. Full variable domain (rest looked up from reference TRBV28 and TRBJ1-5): DVKVTQSSRYLVKRTGEKVFLECVQDMDHENMFWYRQDPGLGLRLIYFSYDVKMKEKGDIPEGYSVSREKKERFSLILESASTNQTSMYLCASSFRGDQPQHFGDGTRLSIL.

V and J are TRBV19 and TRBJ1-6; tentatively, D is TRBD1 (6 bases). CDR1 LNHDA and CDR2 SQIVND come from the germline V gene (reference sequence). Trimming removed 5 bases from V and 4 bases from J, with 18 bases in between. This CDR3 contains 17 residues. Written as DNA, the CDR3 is TGTGCCAGTAGTTCACTCTCCGGGACACCTTATAATTCACCCCTCCACTTT. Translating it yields CASSSLSGTPYNSPLHF.

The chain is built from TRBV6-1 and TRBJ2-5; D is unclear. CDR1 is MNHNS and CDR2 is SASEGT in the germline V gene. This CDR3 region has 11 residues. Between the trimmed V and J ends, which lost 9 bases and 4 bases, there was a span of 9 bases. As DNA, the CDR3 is TGTGCCAGTAGGAGACGAGAGACCCAGTACTTC. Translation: CASRRRETQYF.

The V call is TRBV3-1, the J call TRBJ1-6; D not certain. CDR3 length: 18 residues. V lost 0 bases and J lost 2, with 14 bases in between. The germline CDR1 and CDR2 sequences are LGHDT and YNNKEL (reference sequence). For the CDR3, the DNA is TGTGCCAGCAGCCAAGATTATCTGCCGGAAACCTATAATTCACCCCTCCACTTT. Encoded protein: CASSQDYLPETYNSPLHF. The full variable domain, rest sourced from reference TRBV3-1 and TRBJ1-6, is DTAVSQTPKYLVTQMGNDKSIKCEQNLGHDTMYWYKQDSKKFLKIMFSYNNKELIINETVPNRFSPKSPDKAHLNLHINSLELGDSAVYFCASSQDYLPETYNSPLHFGNGTRLTVT.

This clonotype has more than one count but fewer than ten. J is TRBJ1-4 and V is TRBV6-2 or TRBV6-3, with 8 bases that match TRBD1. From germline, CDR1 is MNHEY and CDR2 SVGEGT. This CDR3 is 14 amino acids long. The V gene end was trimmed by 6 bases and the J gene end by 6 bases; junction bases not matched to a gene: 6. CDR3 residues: CASRRQGRDEKLFF. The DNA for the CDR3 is TGTGCCAGCAGGAGACAGGGGAGGGATGAAAAACTGTTTTTT.

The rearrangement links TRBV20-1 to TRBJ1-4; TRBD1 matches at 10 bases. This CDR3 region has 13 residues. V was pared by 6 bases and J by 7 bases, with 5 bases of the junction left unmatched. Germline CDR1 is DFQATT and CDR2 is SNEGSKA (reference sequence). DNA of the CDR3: TGCAGTGCCCCGGGACAGGGGAGTGAAAAACTGTTTTTT. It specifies CSAPGQGSEKLFF.

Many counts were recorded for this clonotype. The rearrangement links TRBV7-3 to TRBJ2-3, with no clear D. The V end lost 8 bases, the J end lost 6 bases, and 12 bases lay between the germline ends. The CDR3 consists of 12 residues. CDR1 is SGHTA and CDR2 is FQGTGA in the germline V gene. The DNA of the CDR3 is TGTGCCAGCGGCCCGACAAAGGATACGCAGTATTTT. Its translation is CASGPTKDTQYF.

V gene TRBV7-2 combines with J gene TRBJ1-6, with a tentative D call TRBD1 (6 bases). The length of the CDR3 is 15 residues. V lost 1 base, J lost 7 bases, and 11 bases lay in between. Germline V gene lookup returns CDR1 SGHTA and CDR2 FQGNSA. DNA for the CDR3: TGTGCCAGCAGCTTAGTGCAGGGGCCCAATTCACCCCTCCACTTT. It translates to CASSLVQGPNSPLHF.

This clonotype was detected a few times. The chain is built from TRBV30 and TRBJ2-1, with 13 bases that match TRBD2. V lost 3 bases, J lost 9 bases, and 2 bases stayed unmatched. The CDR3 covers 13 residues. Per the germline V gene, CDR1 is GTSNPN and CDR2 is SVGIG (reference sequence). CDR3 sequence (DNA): TGTGCCTGGAGACTAGCGGGGGGGGTTGAGCAGTTCTTC. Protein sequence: CAWRLAGGVEQFF.

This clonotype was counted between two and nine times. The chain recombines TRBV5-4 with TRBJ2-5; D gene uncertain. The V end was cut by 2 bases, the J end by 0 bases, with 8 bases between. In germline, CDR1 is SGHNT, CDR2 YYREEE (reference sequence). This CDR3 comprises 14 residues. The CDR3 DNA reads TGTGCCAGCAGCTTTCAAGGCAACCAAGAGACCCAGTACTTC. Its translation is CASSFQGNQETQYF.

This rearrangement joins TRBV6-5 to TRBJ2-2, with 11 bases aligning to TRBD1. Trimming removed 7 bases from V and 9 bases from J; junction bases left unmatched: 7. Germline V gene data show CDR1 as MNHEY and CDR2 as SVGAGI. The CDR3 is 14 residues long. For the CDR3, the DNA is TGTGCCAGCAAAGGACAGGGGGCGCACCGGGAGCTGTTTTTT. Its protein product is CASKGQGAHRELFF.

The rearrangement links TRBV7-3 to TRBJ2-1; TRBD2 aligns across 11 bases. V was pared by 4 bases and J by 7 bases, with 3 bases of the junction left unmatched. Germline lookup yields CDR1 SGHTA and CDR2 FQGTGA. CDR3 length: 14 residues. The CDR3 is CASSSLAGGNEQFF. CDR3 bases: TGTGCCAGCAGCTCCCTAGCGGGGGGTAATGAGCAGTTCTTC. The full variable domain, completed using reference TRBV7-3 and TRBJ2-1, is GAGVSQTPSNKVTEKGKYVELRCDPISGHTALYWYRQSLGQGPEFLIYFQGTGAADDSGLPNDRFFAVRPEGSVSTLKIQRTERGDSAVYLCASSSLAGGNEQFFGPGTRLTVL.